A single sample gave rise to the 3 T cell receptor beta chains below, sequenced in a study of T cell responses to AZD1222 COVID-19 vaccine. Method: immunoSEQ multiplex PCR; TCRdb's copy keeps in-frame clones and lacks some. Of tens of thousands of clones listed, 65% to 90% were seen once; the top ten hold 5% to 6%. Sequenced here: peripheral blood, sampled on day 0 of AZD1222 vaccination. These receptors all come from an adult in good health.

The CDR3 coding sequence is TGTGCCAGCAGCTTGGGCAGGGGAACCTACAATGAGCAGTTCTTC. Translated, it gives CASSLGRGTYNEQFF. The V and J genes are TRBV5-4 and TRBJ2-1, with a tentative D call TRBD1 (6 bases). Germline V gene data show CDR1 as SGHNT and CDR2 as YYREEE (reference sequence). Trimming left V 0 bases short and J 2 bases short, with 9 bases between. CDR3 length equals 15 residues.

In this sample, this clone turned up a few times. The chain uses TRBV4-1 and TRBJ1-4, with D uncertain. The CDR3 consists of 13 residues. The V gene's germline CDR1 is MGHRA and CDR2 YSYEKL. Trimming removed 8 bases at V and 4 bases at J, with 11 bases between. CDR3 coding DNA: TGCGCCAGCCGCGGACTGAATAATGAAAAACTGTTTTTT. Translated, it gives CASRGLNNEKLFF.

The V and J genes are TRBV9 and TRBJ1-1; 7 bases align to TRBD1. Germline values: CDR1 SGDLS, CDR2 YYNGEE. There are 15 residues in the CDR3. V was clipped by 3 bases and J by 2 bases; unmatched bases: 7. CDR3 protein: CASSALRQGNTEAFF. In DNA, the CDR3 is TGTGCCAGCAGCGCGCTTCGACAGGGTAACACTGAAGCTTTCTTT.